These T cell receptor beta chains were read from a single sample in a study of T cells in Graves' hyperthyroidism and ophthalmopathy. Via MiXCR, TCRdb re-called the multiplex PCR reads, giving one row per CDR3 protein. The table lists a few hundred thousand distinct CDR3 sequences, more than 20% of them singletons. Sequencing used blood. These receptors came from a man between 18 and 29 years old with Graves' hyperthyroidism. CDR3s include the opening cysteine and the closing phenylalanine or tryptophan. A D gene is named only where the DNA matches it firmly. Part of the rows lack a size; the others show once, few, many or a class for expanded clones.

D	V	size	J	CDR3	DNA
NA	TRBV20-1	NA	TRBJ1-5	CSAWDRNGPQHF	TGCAGTGCTTGGGACCGGAATGGGCCCCAGCATTTT
NA	TRBV6-1	many	TRBJ2-5	CASGNIEETQYF	TGTGCCAGCGGGAACATAGAAGAGACCCAGTACTTC
NA	TRBV4-1	NA	TRBJ1-2	CASSQSLAGASYGYTF	TGCGCCAGCAGCCAATCGCTTGCGGGGGCAAGCTATGGCTACACCTTC
NA	TRBV6-1	many	TRBJ1-5	CASSEVVDQPQHF	TGTGCCAGCAGTGAAGTGGTCGATCAGCCCCAGCATTTT
NA	TRBV12-3/TRBV12-4	many	TRBJ2-2	CASSLSMGTGELFF	TGTGCCAGCAGTTTAAGCATGGGCACCGGGGAGCTGTTTTTT
NA	TRBV11-2	NA	TRBJ2-2	CASRPTGSGELFF	TGTGCCAGCAGACCTACAGGGAGCGGGGAGCTGTTTTTT
TRBD1	TRBV4-2	NA	TRBJ2-2	CASSPGTGTNTGELFF	TGTGCCAGCAGCCCGGGGACAGGGACGAACACCGGGGAGCTGTTTTTT
TRBD1	TRBV6-1	many	TRBJ1-2	CASRSGTGDGYTF	TGTGCCAGCAGATCCGGGACAGGGGATGGCTACACCTTC
NA	TRBV3-1	few	TRBJ2-7	CASSQRTGPLYEQYF	TGTGCCAGCAGCCAAAGGACCGGGCCACTCTACGAGCAGTACTTC
TRBD1	TRBV10-3	many	TRBJ1-2	CAISGAGGDGYTF	TGTGCCATCAGTGGTGCAGGGGGAGATGGCTACACCTTC
NA	TRBV28	NA	TRBJ1-5	CASTLRDFDQPQHF	TGTGCCAGCACCCTCCGGGACTTTGATCAGCCCCAGCATTTT
TRBD1	TRBV5-1	many	TRBJ1-5	CASSLEGQHQPQHF	TGCGCCAGCAGCTTGGAGGGACAGCATCAGCCCCAGCATTTT
NA	TRBV20-1	NA	TRBJ2-7	CSARRRDQGNEQYF	TGCAGTGCTAGAAGGAGGGACCAAGGGAACGAGCAGTACTTC
TRBD1	TRBV9	many	TRBJ1-5	CASSLNGQGSYSNQPQHF	TGTGCCAGCAGCTTAAACGGACAGGGTTCTTATAGCAATCAGCCCCAGCATTTT
TRBD2	TRBV20-1	few	TRBJ2-7	CSARDAGLAGRTHIEQYF	TGCAGTGCTAGAGATGCGGGACTAGCGGGAAGAACCCACATCGAGCAGTACTTC
TRBD1	TRBV5-4	many	TRBJ1-2	CASSFLDRGLTGYTF	TGTGCCAGCAGCTTTCTTGACAGGGGGCTCACTGGCTACACCTTC
NA	TRBV20-1	few	TRBJ1-2	CSARRGDTYGYTF	TGCAGTGCTAGGAGGGGGGATACTTATGGCTACACCTTC
TRBD1	TRBV5-1	few	TRBJ2-5	CASSPRGQVETQYF	TGCGCCAGCAGCCCCCGGGGACAGGTAGAGACCCAGTACTTC
NA	TRBV30	NA	TRBJ2-2	CAWRKPGELFF	TGTGCCTGGAGAAAACCCGGGGAGCTGTTTTTT
TRBD1	TRBV28	many	TRBJ1-5	CASSSWDRGRKGSNQPQHF	TGTGCCAGCAGTAGCTGGGACAGGGGGCGTAAGGGGAGCAATCAGCCCCAGCATTTT
TRBD1	TRBV11-2	many	TRBJ1-1	CASSSVRDRSTEAFF	TGTGCCAGCAGCTCTGTCCGGGACAGGTCAACTGAAGCTTTCTTT
TRBD1	TRBV20-1	many	TRBJ2-7	CSAPDREREQYF	TGCAGTGCGCCGGACAGGGAGCGAGAGCAGTACTTC
NA	TRBV12-5	NA	TRBJ2-7	CASGLVGQKMAEQYF	TGTGCTAGTGGTTTGGTAGGCCAGAAGATGGCCGAGCAGTACTTC
NA	TRBV28	many	TRBJ1-5	CASSLPLSYSNQPQHF	TGTGCCAGCAGTTTGCCCCTGTCTTATAGCAATCAGCCCCAGCATTTT
NA	TRBV5-1	many	TRBJ2-5	CASSLDIETQYF	TGCGCCAGCAGCTTGGACATCGAGACCCAGTACTTC
NA	TRBV3-1	few	TRBJ1-1	CASSPGLRVEAFF	TGTGCCAGCAGCCCCGGGCTCAGGGTTGAAGCTTTCTTT
NA	TRBV20-1	NA	TRBJ1-1	CSAHGQGKGNTEAFF	TGCAGTGCTCACGGGCAGGGAAAGGGGAACACTGAAGCTTTCTTT
NA	TRBV6-1	NA	TRBJ1-1	CASRLRNLNTEAFF	TGTGCCAGCAGACTACGAAATTTGAACACTGAAGCTTTCTTT
NA	TRBV20-1	NA	TRBJ2-5	CSARDWSETQYF	TGCAGTGCTAGAGACTGGAGCGAGACCCAGTACTTC
TRBD1	TRBV28	many	TRBJ1-2	CASSSSGQAYGYTF	TGTGCCAGCAGTTCCTCGGGACAGGCCTATGGCTACACCTTC
NA	TRBV12-3/TRBV12-4	NA	TRBJ1-1	CASSPTLTGIGAEAFF	TGTGCCAGCAGTCCTACCCTCACAGGGATTGGGGCTGAAGCTTTCTTT
NA	TRBV11-1	NA	TRBJ2-6	CASSPRTPRSGANVLTF	TGTGCCAGCAGCCCTCGAACGCCAAGGAGTGGGGCCAACGTCCTGACTTTC
NA	TRBV11-2	many	TRBJ1-2	CASSLDRQSNYGYTF	TGTGCCAGCAGCTTAGACCGACAGTCTAACTATGGCTACACCTTC
TRBD1	TRBV12-3/TRBV12-4	many	TRBJ2-7	CASSSGTASPAEQYF	TGTGCCAGCAGTTCCGGGACAGCAAGCCCCGCCGAGCAGTACTTC
NA	TRBV30	few	TRBJ2-4	CAWSLAGAKNIQYF	TGTGCCTGGAGTCTGGCAGGGGCCAAAAACATTCAGTACTTC
NA	TRBV6-5	NA	TRBJ2-7	CASSYSRQGVYEQYF	TGTGCCAGCAGTTACTCGAGGCAGGGAGTATACGAGCAGTACTTC